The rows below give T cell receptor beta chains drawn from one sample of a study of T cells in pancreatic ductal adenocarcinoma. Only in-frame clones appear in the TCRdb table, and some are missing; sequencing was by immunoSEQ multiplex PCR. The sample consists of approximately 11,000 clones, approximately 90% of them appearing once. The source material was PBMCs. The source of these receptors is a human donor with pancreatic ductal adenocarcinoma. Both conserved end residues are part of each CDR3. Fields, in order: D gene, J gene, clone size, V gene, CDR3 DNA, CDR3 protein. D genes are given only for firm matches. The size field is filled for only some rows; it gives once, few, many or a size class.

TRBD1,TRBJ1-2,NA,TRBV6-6,TGTGCCAGCAGTTTGACAGGGGGATATGGCTACACCTTC,CASSLTGGYGYTF
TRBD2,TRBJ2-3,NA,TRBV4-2,TGTGCCAGCAGGGTGACTAGCGGGGGAGATACGCAGTATTTT,CASRVTSGGDTQYF
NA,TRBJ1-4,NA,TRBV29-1,TGCAGCGTTGAAGATATAGGGGAGCAGAATGGTAAACTGTTTTTT,CSVEDIGEQNGKLFF
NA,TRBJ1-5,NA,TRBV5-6,TGTGCCAGCAGCTTGAGGACAGATTATAGCAATCAGCCCCAGCATTTT,CASSLRTDYSNQPQHF
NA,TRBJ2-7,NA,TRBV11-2,TGTGCCAGCAGTCCATTGTGGAGGTACTCCTACGAGCAGTACTTC,CASSPLWRYSYEQYF
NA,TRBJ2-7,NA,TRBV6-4,TGTGCCAGCATGGGGACTTCCAGCTCCTACGAGCAGTACTTC,CASMGTSSSYEQYF
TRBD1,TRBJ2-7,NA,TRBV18,TGTGCCAGCTCACCGGACAGGACCACCTACGAGCAGTACTTC,CASSPDRTTYEQYF
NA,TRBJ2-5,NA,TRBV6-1,TGTGCCAGTGACCTCACCCAAGAGACCCAGTACTTC,CASDLTQETQYF
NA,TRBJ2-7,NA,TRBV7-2,TGTGCCAGCAGCGCCAACAGGGACCTCCAGCAGTACTTC,CASSANRDLQQYF
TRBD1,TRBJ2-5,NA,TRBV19,TGTGCCAGTAGAAAACGGGACAGGGGAGGGGGGACCCAGTACTTC,CASRKRDRGGGTQYF
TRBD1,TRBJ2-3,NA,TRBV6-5,TGTGCCAGCAGTGCCTCGAGGACAGGGGCCTCCCAGGGTTTT,CASSASRTGASQGF
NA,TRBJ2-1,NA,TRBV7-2,TGTGCCAGCAGAAAAAGGGAATTGGCTGAGCAGTTCTTC,CASRKRELAEQFF
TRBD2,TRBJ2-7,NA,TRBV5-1,TGCGCCAGCAGCTTTGCTAGCGGGACCAACGAGCAGTACTTC,CASSFASGTNEQYF
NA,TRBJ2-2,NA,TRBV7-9,TGTGCCAGCAGCCCCCCCCGTCAAAACACCGGGGAGCTGTTTTTT,CASSPPRQNTGELFF
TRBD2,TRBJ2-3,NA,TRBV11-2,TGTGCCAGCAGCTTAGAGCGGGGAGGGGCAGATACGCAGTATTTT,CASSLERGGADTQYF
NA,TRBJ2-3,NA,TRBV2,TGTGCCAGCAGCTCCACGGGACCTCAGGACACAGATACGCAGTATTTT,CASSSTGPQDTDTQYF
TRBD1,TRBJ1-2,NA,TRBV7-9,TGTGCCAGCAGCTTGAGTCGGGGGACAGGGACTTTCTATGGCTACACCTTC,CASSLSRGTGTFYGYTF
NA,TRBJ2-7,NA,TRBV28,TGTGCCAGCAGCTCACGAAGAGGAGCTACCTACGAGCAGTACTTC,CASSSRRGATYEQYF
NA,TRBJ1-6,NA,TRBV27,TGTGCCAGCAGCCGCTCAAATTCACCCCTCCACTTT,CASSRSNSPLHF
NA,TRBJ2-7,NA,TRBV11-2,TGTGCCAGCAGCTTAGTGGAGGACGCCTACGAGCAGTACTTC,CASSLVEDAYEQYF
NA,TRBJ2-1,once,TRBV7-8,TGTGCCAGCAGCTTTAAAAACAGGGAAGGCAATGAGCAGTTCTTC,CASSFKNREGNEQFF
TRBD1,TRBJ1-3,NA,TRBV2,TGTGCCAGCAGCGCGACAGGGGCAGGAAACACCATATATTTT,CASSATGAGNTIYF
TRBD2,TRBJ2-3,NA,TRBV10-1,TGCGCCAGCAGTGACCCCCTAGCGGATGCAGCAGATACGCAGTATTTT,CASSDPLADAADTQYF
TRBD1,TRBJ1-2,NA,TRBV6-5,TGTGCCAGCGGACAGGGGGCATTAAGTGGCTACACCTTC,CASGQGALSGYTF
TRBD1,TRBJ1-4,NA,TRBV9,TGTGCCAGCAGCATGACAGGGTATGGGGAAAAACTGTTTTTT,CASSMTGYGEKLFF
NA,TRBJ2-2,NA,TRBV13,TGTGCCAGCAGCTCGACGGGGTGGGGCGGGGAGCTGTTTTTT,CASSSTGWGGELFF
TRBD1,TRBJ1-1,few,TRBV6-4,TGTGCCAGCAGTCCAGGGGGAGCGAACACTGAAGCTTTCTTT,CASSPGGANTEAFF
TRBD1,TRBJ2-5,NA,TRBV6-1,TGTGCCAGCACCTTCGGGACAGGGCAACAAGAGACCCAGTACTTC,CASTFGTGQQETQYF
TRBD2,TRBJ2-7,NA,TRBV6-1,TGTGCCAGCAGCCGGACTAGCGGCTCCTACGAGCAGTACTTC,CASSRTSGSYEQYF
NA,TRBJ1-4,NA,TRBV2,TGTGCCAGCAGTATACAGGGTTTCTTTGAAAAACTGTCTTTT,CASSIQGFFEKLSF
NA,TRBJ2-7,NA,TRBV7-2,TGTGCCAGCAGCCCCTCGGGGAACACCTACGAGCAGTACTTC,CASSPSGNTYEQYF
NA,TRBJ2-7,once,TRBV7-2,TGTGCCAGCAGCTTAGGCGGCAGAACACTTTACGAGCAGTACTTC,CASSLGGRTLYEQYF
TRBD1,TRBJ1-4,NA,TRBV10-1,TGCGCCAGCAGTGAGGAGACCTCCAAGACAGGGAAGCATGAAAAACTGTTTTTT,CASSEETSKTGKHEKLFF
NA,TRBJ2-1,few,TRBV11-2,TGTGCCAGCAGCTTGAAGGGGCTCGGCAATGAGCAGTTCTTC,CASSLKGLGNEQFF
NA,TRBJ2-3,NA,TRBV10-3,TGTGCCATCAGTGACAGGGATTCTAGCACAGATACGCAGTATTTT,CAISDRDSSTDTQYF
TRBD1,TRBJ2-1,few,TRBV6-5,TGTGCCAGCAACCAGGGACAGGGATTCAATGAGCAGTTCTTC,CASNQGQGFNEQFF
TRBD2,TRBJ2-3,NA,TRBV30,TGTGCCTGGAGTGTTCCGTCGGGAGGGAGCACAGATACGCAGTATTTT,CAWSVPSGGSTDTQYF
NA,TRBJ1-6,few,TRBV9,TGTGCCAGCAGCCCGCGGGACACGAGCTCCTATAATTCACCCCTCCACTTT,CASSPRDTSSYNSPLHF
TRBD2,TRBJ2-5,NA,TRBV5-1,TGCGCCAGCAGCCTCGGACTAGCGGCTAGACACCAGTACTTC,CASSLGLAARHQYF
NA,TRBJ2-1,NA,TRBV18,TGTGCCAGCTCACCATTTCGGGGGTTCGACAATGAGCAGTTCTTC,CASSPFRGFDNEQFF
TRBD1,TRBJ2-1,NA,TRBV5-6,TGTGCCAGCAGCTCAAGACAGGGGGACAATGAGCAGTTCTTC,CASSSRQGDNEQFF
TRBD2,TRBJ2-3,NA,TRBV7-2,TGTGCCAGCAGTTATCGAGCGGGAGAAGGAGATACGCAGTATTTT,CASSYRAGEGDTQYF
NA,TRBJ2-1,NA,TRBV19,TGTGCCAGTCGGAATTCACAGTGGGGTGAGCAGTTCTTC,CASRNSQWGEQFF
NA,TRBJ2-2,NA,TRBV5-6,TGTGCCAGCAGCTTGGACAGCCCGAACACCGGGGAGCTGTTTTTT,CASSLDSPNTGELFF
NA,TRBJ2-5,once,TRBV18,TGTGCCAGCTCTCCCAGCCGGGGTGGAGAGACCCAGTACTTC,CASSPSRGGETQYF